One and the same sample provided the 18 T cell receptor beta chains below, sequenced in a study of blood T cell repertoires in COVID-19. Clones were sequenced by immunoSEQ multiplex PCR, and TCRdb holds only the in-frame ones, with some missing. Among about 270,000 clones, under 90% were seen once, and the ten largest hold more than 8%. Sequenced material: peripheral blood. The receptors were sampled from a woman aged 50 to 60 who had recovered from COVID-19.

This chain joins TRBV15 and TRBJ1-2, with unresolved D. In germline, CDR1 is LNHNV, CDR2 YYDKDF (reference sequence). The CDR3 loop spans 15 amino acids. V lost 5 bases, J lost 1 base, and 14 bases lay in between. This CDR3 reads CATSVATGSNYGYTF. The CDR3 nucleotides are TGTGCCACCAGCGTCGCTACGGGTAGTAACTATGGCTACACCTTC.

The J gene is TRBJ1-1, the V gene TRBV18; a weak D match, TRBD1 (5 bases). The CDR3 consists of 16 residues. Between the trimmed V and J ends, which lost 4 bases and 0 bases, there was a span of 15 bases. CDR1 and CDR2 from the germline V gene are KGHSH and LQKENI. The CDR3 sequence: CASSLNSRAMNTEAFF. Written as DNA, the CDR3 is TGTGCCAGCTCACTTAACAGCAGGGCAATGAACACTGAAGCTTTCTTT.

Turning to this clone: At one of its ends the junction is not consistent with the germline gene, which may arise from a read error. The chain joins TRBV29-1 to TRBJ2-1; TRBD2 matches 7 bases. Looked up from germline, CDR1 is SQVTM and CDR2 is ANQGSEA. This CDR3 comprises 15 residues. The CDR3 sequence: CSVVGEGNRYDEQFF. CDR3 DNA: TGCAGCGTTGTGGGGGAGGGGAATCGCTACGATGAGCAGTTCTTC.

V and J are TRBV13 and TRBJ1-4; TRBD1 aligns across 8 bases. The V gene's germline CDR1 is PRHDT and CDR2 FYEKMQ (reference sequence). This CDR3 spans 15 amino acids. V gave up 2 bases and J gave up 7 bases; unmatched junction bases: 6. DNA of the CDR3: TGTGCCAGCAGCTTACGACAGGGGCGAGGTGAAAAACTGTTTTTT. Translating it yields CASSLRQGRGEKLFF.

The chain carries TRBV27 and TRBJ1-4; 8 bases match TRBD1. CDR1 and CDR2 from the germline V gene are MNHEY and SMNVEV (reference sequence). Trimming cost V 8 bases and J 4 bases; bases outside gene matches: 9. The CDR3 consists of 15 residues. The CDR3 DNA sequence: TGTGCCAGCCTATCGTTAGGACAGGGTAATGAAAAACTGTTTTTT. Its translation is CASLSLGQGNEKLFF.

This chain connects TRBV27 to TRBJ2-3, with 10 bases identical to TRBD2. From germline, CDR1 is MNHEY and CDR2 SMNVEV (reference sequence). V shed 6 bases and J 0 bases; nucleotides not matched to a gene: 0. This CDR3 has 14 amino acids. CDR3 nucleotides: TGTGCCAGCAGGACTAGCGGGAGCACAGATACGCAGTATTTT. It encodes CASRTSGSTDTQYF.

On this clone itself: Other DNA variants within this sample encode the same CDR3. The gene calls are TRBV29-1 and TRBJ2-1; D unresolved. V lost 4 bases to trimming and J lost 7 bases, with 11 bases between them. CDR1 and CDR2 from the germline V gene are SQVTM and ANQGSEA. The CDR3 sequence is 12 residues long. CDR3 loop: CSVGRGGNEQFF. The CDR3 nucleotides read TGCAGCGTTGGCCGAGGTGGAAATGAGCAGTTCTTC.

The CDR3 sequence: CASSVFGDRGGNTIYF. Here the CDR3 DNA reads TGTGCCAGCAGCGTATTCGGAGACAGGGGTGGAAACACCATATATTTT. The V call is TRBV9, the J call TRBJ1-3, with 8 bases fitting TRBD1. Germline assignment: CDR1 SGDLS and CDR2 YYNGEE. The CDR3 is 16 residues long. V shed 1 base and J 3 bases; nucleotides not matched to a gene: 6.

The chain couples TRBV6-2 or TRBV6-3 to TRBJ2-3; the match to TRBD1 covers 8 bases. The germline V gene has CDR1 MNHEY and CDR2 SVGEGT. This CDR3 comprises 17 residues. J was trimmed by 2 bases and V by 0 bases; bases with no gene match: 7. The CDR3 nucleotides read TGTGCCAGCAGTTACTCGAGGGGGACAGGCTTCACAGATACGCAGTATTTT. This translates into CASSYSRGTGFTDTQYF.

The rearrangement uses TRBV28 and TRBJ2-7; possible D gene TRBD1, 6 bases. Deletions cut 4 bases from V and 2 bases from J, with 18 bases between. Germline CDR1 is MDHEN and CDR2 is SYDVKM. CDR3 size: 16 residues. The DNA of the CDR3 is TGTGCCAGCAGTTCGGAAGGGGGAATCCGACCCTACGAGCAGTACTTC. It codes for CASSSEGGIRPYEQYF.

The chain recombines TRBV4-3 with TRBJ2-1; TRBD2 matches at 10 bases. V gave up 4 bases and J gave up 6 bases; unmatched junction bases: 9. Germline V CDR1 and CDR2: LGHNA, YSLEER. The CDR3 length is 16 residues. The CDR3 coding sequence is TGCGCCAGCAGCCCAACCGGGACTAGCGATTTCAATGAGCAGTTCTTC. It yields the protein CASSPTGTSDFNEQFF.

The CDR3 nucleotides read TGTGCCAGCAGCCCAGGACAGGGGACCTACAATGAGCAGTTCTTC. This sequence encodes CASSPGQGTYNEQFF. The chain combines TRBV5-4 with TRBJ2-1, with 9 bases matching TRBD1. V lost 4 bases to trimming and J lost 2 bases; unmatched junction nucleotides: 4. The CDR3 totals 15 residues. Looked up from germline, CDR1 is SGHNT and CDR2 is YYREEE (reference sequence).

The chain carries TRBV7-6 and TRBJ2-1, with D tentatively TRBD1 (6 bases). V lost 5 bases to trimming and J lost 0 bases, with 11 bases between them. The CDR3 has 15 amino acids. CDR1 SGHVS and CDR2 FNYEAQ come from the germline V gene. The CDR3 DNA reads TGTGCCAGCAGCCGGGGACAAAGCTCCTACAATGAGCAGTTCTTC. Amino acid sequence: CASSRGQSSYNEQFF.

For this clone: Sequence at one end of the junction differs from germline and may be a read error. The chain links TRBV6-5 to TRBJ2-5; no clear D. The CDR3 is made up of 14 amino acids. Germline-derived CDR1 and CDR2 are MNHEY and SVGAGI. The CDR3 region has the DNA TGTGCCAGAAGTTATTCCCAGACACAAGAGACCCAGTACTTC. This translates into CARSYSQTQETQYF.

This chain joins TRBV4-3 and TRBJ2-7, with 7 positions matching TRBD2. This CDR3 spans 15 amino acids. V was clipped by 6 bases and J by 6 bases; unmatched bases: 14. The germline V gene encodes CDR1 LGHNA and CDR2 YSLEER. The CDR3, as DNA: TGCGCCAGCAGTTTCGGGACTACAGTAGGGTCCGAGCAGTACTTC. Its protein product is CASSFGTTVGSEQYF.

The table lists this clone with many counts. The chain joins TRBV7-9 to TRBJ1-4; D may be TRBD1 (6 bases). Germline loops: CDR1 SEHNR, CDR2 FQNEAQ (reference sequence). Trimming took off 4 bases at V and 8 bases at J, with 20 bases between the two ends. The length of the CDR3 is 16 residues. The CDR3 loop is CASSSDFRGEEEKLFF. CDR3 bases: TGTGCCAGCAGCTCGGATTTCAGGGGCGAGGAAGAAAAACTGTTTTTT.

The chain has TRBV19 and TRBJ1-1; 7 nucleotides match TRBD1. This CDR3 is 14 amino acids long. CDR1 is LNHDA and CDR2 is SQIVND in the germline V gene (reference sequence). J gave up 1 base and V 6 bases, and 5 bases lay outside the gene matches. The CDR3 protein is CASRHRGRNTEAFF. CDR3 sequence (DNA): TGTGCCAGTAGGCACAGGGGTAGGAACACTGAAGCTTTCTTT. The full variable domain, in which reference TRBV19 and TRBJ1-1 provide the parts outside the CDR3, is DGGITQSPKYLFRKEGQNVTLSCEQNLNHDAMYWYRQDPGQGLRLIYYSQIVNDFQKGDIAEGYSVSREKKESFPLTVTSAQKNPTAFYLCASRHRGRNTEAFFGQGTRLTVV.

The chain employs TRBV11-2 and TRBJ1-3, with unresolved D. V lost 3 bases and J lost 0, with 15 bases in between. The CDR3 loop spans 17 amino acids. Looked up from germline, CDR1 is SGHAT and CDR2 is FQNNGV. The CDR3 coding sequence is TGTGCCAGCAGCTTTCCGACCGGAGGTAGCTCTGGAAACACCATATATTTT. It yields the protein CASSFPTGGSSGNTIYF.